This T cell receptor beta chain was documented in a study of T cell responses to AZD1222 COVID-19 vaccine. Clones were sequenced by immunoSEQ multiplex PCR, and TCRdb holds only the in-frame ones, with some missing. The sample carries under 200,000 clones, approximately 93% recorded once. In its sample, this clone was seen once. Its cognate antigen is unknown. General study findings and limits: Repertoire sampling was restricted to post-peak T cell response timepoints. Seropositive AZD1222 recipients at baseline numbered only five or six. Donors were chiefly white British, with a greater number of females, and clonal diversity was perhaps underestimated.

This CDR3 has 14 amino acids. CDR1 and CDR2 from the germline V gene are LGHDT and YNNKEL (reference sequence). V lost 4 bases, J lost 4 bases, and 13 bases lay in between. The receptor's source is an adult in good health. The sequences come from peripheral blood, collected on day 0 of AZD1222 vaccination. The chain combines TRBV3-1 (or the pseudogene TRBV3-2) with TRBJ1-2; maybe TRBD1 (5 bases). The CDR3 nucleotides read TGTGCCAGCAGCCCAAAACAGGTGGGCTATGGCTACACCTTC. It specifies CASSPKQVGYGYTF.